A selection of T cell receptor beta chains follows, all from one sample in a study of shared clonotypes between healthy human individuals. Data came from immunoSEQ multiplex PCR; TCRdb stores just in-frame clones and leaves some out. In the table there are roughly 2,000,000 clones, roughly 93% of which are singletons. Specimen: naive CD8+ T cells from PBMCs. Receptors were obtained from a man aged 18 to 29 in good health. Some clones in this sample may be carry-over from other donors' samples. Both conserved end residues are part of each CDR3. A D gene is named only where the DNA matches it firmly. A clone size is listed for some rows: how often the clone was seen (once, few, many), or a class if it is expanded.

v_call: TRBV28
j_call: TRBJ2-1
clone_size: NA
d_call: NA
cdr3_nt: TGTGCCAGCAGTCTCCCCGCGGAACTTTACAATGAGCAGTTCTTC
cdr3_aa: CASSLPAELYNEQFF

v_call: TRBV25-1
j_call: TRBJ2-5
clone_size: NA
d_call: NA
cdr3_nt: TGTGCCAGCAGTGAAGTATCGGTCAGGGGAGAGACCCAGTACTTC
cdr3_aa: CASSEVSVRGETQYF

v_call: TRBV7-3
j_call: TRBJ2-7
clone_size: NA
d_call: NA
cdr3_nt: TGTGCCAGCAGCTTAATCGGGGGCGGAGGGACGCACGAGCAGTACTTC
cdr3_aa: CASSLIGGGGTHEQYF

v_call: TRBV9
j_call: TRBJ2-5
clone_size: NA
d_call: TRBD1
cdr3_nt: TGTGCCAGCAGCGCCCACTTGGGTGGGGACAGTCTGATGGAGACCCAGTACTTC
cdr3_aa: CASSAHLGGDSLMETQYF

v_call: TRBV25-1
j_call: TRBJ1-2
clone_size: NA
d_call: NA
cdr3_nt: TGTGCCAGCAGCGGCAGGGCAAACTATGGCTACACCTTC
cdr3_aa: CASSGRANYGYTF

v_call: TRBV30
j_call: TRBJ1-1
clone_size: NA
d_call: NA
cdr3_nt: TGTGCCTGGAGTGAGGCCACTGAAGCTTTCTTT
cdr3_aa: CAWSEATEAFF

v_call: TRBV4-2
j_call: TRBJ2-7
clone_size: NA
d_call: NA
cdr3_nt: TGTGCCAGCAGCCAAGTGGCGCTCCGGAACTACGAGCAGTACTTC
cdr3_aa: CASSQVALRNYEQYF

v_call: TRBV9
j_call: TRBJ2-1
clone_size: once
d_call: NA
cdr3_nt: TGTGCCAGCAGCCTAGACCAGAAAATACGGTCGGATGAGCAGTTCTTC
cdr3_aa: CASSLDQKIRSDEQFF

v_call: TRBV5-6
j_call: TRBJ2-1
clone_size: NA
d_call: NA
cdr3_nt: TGTGCCAGCAGTTACCCGGGAAAGATCCACAATGAGCAGTTCTTC
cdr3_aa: CASSYPGKIHNEQFF

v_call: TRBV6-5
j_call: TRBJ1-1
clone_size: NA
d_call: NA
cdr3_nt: TGTGCCAGCAGTTACTTGGGGAGTGAAGCTTTCTTT
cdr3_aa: CASSYLGSEAFF

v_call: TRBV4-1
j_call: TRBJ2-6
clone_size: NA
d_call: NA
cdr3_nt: TGCGCCAGCACCGGCGGCCGCTCTGGGGCCAACGTCCTGACTTTC
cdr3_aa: CASTGGRSGANVLTF

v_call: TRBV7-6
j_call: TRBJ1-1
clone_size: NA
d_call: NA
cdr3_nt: TGTGCCAGCAGCGGGGGAGTCACTCAAATTCCGAACACTGAAGCTTTCTTT
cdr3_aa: CASSGGVTQIPNTEAFF

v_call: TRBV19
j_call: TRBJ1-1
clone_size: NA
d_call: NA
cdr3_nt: TGTGCCAGTAATGAGGGGCCCATGAACACTGAAGCTTTCTTT
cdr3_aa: CASNEGPMNTEAFF

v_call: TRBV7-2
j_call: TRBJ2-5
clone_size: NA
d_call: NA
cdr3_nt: TGTGCCAGCAGCTTAGGGCAAGCGGCGCAAGAGACCCAGTACTTC
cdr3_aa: CASSLGQAAQETQYF

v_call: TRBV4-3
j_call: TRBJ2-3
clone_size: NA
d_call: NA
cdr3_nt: TGCGCCAGCAGCCAAGATTTTGGGGGGCTAGACACAGATACGCAGTATTTT
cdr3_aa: CASSQDFGGLDTDTQYF

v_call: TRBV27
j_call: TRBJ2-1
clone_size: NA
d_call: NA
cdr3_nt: TGTGCCAGCAGTTTTTTGCGGGATGTTAATATGGATGAGCAGTTCTTC
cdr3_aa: CASSFLRDVNMDEQFF

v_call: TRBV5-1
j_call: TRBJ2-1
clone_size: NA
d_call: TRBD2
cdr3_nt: TGCGCCAGCAGCTTGGCCGGGGGGGCCCCCTACAATGAGCAGTTCTTC
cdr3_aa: CASSLAGGAPYNEQFF

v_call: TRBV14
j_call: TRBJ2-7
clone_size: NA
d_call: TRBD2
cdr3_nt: TGTGCCAGCAGCCAATACAGACTAGCGGAGCAGTACTTC
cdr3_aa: CASSQYRLAEQYF

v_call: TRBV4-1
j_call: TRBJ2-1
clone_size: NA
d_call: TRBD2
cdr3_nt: TGCGCCAGCAGCCCGAGCGGGAGCCCGAGCAATGAGCAGTTCTTC
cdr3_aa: CASSPSGSPSNEQFF

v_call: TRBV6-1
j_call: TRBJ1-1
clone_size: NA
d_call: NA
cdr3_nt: TGTGCCAGCGGAGGCTGGAACTCTGAAGCTTTCTTT
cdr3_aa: CASGGWNSEAFF

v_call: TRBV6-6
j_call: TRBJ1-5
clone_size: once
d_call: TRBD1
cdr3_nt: TGTGCCAGCAGCAGGGGACAGGGCGGGAATCAGCCCCAGCATTTT
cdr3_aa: CASSRGQGGNQPQHF

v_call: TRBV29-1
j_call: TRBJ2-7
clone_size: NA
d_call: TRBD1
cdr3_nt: TGCAGCGTTGTTGGGACAGGGGATTGGAGCGAGCAGTACTTC
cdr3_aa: CSVVGTGDWSEQYF

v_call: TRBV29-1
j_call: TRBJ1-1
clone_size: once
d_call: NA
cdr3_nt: TGCAGCGTTGACGGGGGGTCTGAAGCTTTCTTT
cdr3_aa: CSVDGGSEAFF

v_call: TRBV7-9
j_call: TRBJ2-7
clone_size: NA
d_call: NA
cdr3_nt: TGTGCCAGCAGCCCCGCGTCGGTCTACGAGCAGTACTTC
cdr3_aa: CASSPASVYEQYF

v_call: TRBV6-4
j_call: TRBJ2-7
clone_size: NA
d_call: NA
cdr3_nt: TGTGTCCCTTCCCAGGGGAGGTCCTACGAGCAGTACTTC
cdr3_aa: CVPSQGRSYEQYF

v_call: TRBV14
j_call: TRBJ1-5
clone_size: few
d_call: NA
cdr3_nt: TGTGCCAGCAGCCGAGGGCGGGGGAATCAGCCCCAGCATTTT
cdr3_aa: CASSRGRGNQPQHF

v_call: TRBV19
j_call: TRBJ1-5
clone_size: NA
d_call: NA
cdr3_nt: TGTGCCAGTAGTATCCAGGAAAATCAGCCCCAGCATTTT
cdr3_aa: CASSIQENQPQHF

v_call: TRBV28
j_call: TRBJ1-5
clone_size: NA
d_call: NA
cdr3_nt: TGTGCCAGCAGTTTATCAGGGGTTAGACTATCGCCCCAGCATTTT
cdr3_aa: CASSLSGVRLSPQHF

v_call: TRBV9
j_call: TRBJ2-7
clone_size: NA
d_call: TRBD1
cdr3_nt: TGTGCCAGCGGCGTTCTACCGGGACAGGGGAGCGAGCAGTACTTC
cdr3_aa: CASGVLPGQGSEQYF

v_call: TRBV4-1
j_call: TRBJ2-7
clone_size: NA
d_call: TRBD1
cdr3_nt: TGCGCCAGCAGCCAAGATGAGGGGGCTTACTACGAGCAGTACTTC
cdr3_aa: CASSQDEGAYYEQYF

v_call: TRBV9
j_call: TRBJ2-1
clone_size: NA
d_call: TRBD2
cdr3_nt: TGTGCCAGCAGCCCGGTAGCGGGCCATGAGCAGTTCTTC
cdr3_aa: CASSPVAGHEQFF

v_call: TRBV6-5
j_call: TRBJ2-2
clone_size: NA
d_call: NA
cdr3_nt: TGTGCCAGCAGTTACTCGAAGGGGCTAAACCCCGGGGAGCTGTTTTTT
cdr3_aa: CASSYSKGLNPGELFF

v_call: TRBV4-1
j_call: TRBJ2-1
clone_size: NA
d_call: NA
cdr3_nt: TGCGCCAGCAGCCTCAACACAGGGCTTATGAATAATGAGCAGTTCTTC
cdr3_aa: CASSLNTGLMNNEQFF

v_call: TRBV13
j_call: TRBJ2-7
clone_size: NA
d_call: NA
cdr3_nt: TGTGCCAGCAGCTCCGGGAACTACTACGAGCAGTACTTC
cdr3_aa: CASSSGNYYEQYF

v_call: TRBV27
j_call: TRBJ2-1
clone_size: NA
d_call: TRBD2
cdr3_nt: TGTGCCAGCAGTTTAACTAGCGGGAGCTATGAGCAGTTCTTC
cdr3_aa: CASSLTSGSYEQFF

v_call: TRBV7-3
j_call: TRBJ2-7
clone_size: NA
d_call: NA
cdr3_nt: TGTGCCAGCAGCTTGATCGCAGCCAACTCCTACGAGCAGTACTTC
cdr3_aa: CASSLIAANSYEQYF

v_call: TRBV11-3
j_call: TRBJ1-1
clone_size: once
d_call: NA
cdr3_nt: TGTGCCAGCAGCTACCTGACAAGGATGAACACTGAAGCTTTCTTT
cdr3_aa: CASSYLTRMNTEAFF

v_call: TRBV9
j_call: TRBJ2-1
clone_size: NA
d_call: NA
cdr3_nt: TGTGCCAGCAGCCCTCGTGGGAGCTCCTACAATGAGCAGTTCTTC
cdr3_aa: CASSPRGSSYNEQFF

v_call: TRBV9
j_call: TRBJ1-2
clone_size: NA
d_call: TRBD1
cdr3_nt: TGTGCCAGCAGCCAGGGGGACACTAACTATGGCTACACCTTC
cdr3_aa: CASSQGDTNYGYTF

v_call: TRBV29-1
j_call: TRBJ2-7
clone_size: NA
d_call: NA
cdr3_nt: TGCAGCGTTGAAGATCCGGGCAGATCCTACGAGCAGTACTTC
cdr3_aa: CSVEDPGRSYEQYF

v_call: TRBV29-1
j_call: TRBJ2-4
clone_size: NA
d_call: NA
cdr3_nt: TGCAGCGGCTATTGGGCAAACATTCAGTACTTC
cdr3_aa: CSGYWANIQYF

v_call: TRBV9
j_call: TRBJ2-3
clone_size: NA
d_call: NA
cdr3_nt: TGTGCCAGCAGCGTAGGTAGCGGCGATACGCAGTATTTT
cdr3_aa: CASSVGSGDTQYF

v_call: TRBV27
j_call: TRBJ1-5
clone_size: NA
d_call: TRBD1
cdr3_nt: TGTGCCAGCAGTCCCCTTTGGACAGGGACCTTTTATAGCAATCAGCCCCAGCATTTT
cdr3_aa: CASSPLWTGTFYSNQPQHF

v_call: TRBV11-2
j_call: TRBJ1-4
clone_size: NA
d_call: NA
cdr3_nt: TGTGCCAGCAGCTTAGGGCAGGGCACTTATAATGAAAAACTGTTTTTT
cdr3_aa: CASSLGQGTYNEKLFF

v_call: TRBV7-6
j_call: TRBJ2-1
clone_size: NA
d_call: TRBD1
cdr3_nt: TGTGCCAGCAGCTCCGGCCGGGACAGGGTTATCAGCTCCTACAATGAGCAGTTCTTC
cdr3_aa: CASSSGRDRVISSYNEQFF

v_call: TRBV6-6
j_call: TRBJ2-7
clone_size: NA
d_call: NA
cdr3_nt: TGTGCCAGCAGACTCAGGGGATACTCCTACGAGCAGTACTTC
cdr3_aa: CASRLRGYSYEQYF

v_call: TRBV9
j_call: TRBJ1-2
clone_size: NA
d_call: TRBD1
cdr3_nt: TGTGCCAGCAGCGGGGGCGGCAGGGGGCGACCCAACTATGGCTACACCTTC
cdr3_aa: CASSGGGRGRPNYGYTF

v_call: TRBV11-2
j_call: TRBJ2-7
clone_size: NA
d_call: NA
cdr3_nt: TGTGCCAGCAGCTTCTGGACTGCCTACGAGCAGTACTTC
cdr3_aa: CASSFWTAYEQYF

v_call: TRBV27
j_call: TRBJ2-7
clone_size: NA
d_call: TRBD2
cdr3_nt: TGTGCCAGCAGTCCTATAGCGGGAGCCCCCTACGAGCAGTACTTC
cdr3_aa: CASSPIAGAPYEQYF

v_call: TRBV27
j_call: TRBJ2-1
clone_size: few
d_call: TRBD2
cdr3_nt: TGTGCCAGCAGTTGGACTAGCGGTTACAATGAGCAGTTCTTC
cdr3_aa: CASSWTSGYNEQFF

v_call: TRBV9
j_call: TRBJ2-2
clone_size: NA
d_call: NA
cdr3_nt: TGTGCCAGCAGCCCGTGGACAGCGAACACCGGGGAGCTGTTTTTT
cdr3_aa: CASSPWTANTGELFF

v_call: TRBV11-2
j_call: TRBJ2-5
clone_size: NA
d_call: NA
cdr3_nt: TGTGCCAGCAGCTTAGCAGGTCTCCAAGAGACCCAGTACTTC
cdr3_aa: CASSLAGLQETQYF

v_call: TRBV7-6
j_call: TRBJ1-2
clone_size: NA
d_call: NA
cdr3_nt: TGTGCCAGCAGCTTAGAACCCGGGGGGGTTGGCTACACCTTC
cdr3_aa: CASSLEPGGVGYTF

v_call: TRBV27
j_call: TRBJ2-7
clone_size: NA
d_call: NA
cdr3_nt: TGTGCCAGCAGTTTAAAGGTCTCCTACGAGCAGTACTTC
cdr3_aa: CASSLKVSYEQYF